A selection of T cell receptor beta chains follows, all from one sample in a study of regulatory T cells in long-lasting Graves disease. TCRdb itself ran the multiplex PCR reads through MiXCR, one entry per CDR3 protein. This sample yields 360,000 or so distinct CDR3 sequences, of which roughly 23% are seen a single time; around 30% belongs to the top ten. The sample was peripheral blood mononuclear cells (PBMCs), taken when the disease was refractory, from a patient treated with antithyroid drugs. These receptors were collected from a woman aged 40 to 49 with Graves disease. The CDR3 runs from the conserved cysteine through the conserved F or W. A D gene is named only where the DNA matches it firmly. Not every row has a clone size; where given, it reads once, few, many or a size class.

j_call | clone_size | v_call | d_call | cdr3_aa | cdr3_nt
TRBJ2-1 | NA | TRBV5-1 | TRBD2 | CASSLDWLAGSRTYNEQFF | TGCGCCAGCAGCTTGGATTGGCTAGCGGGGTCAAGGACCTACAATGAGCAGTTCTTC
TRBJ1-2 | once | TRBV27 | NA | CASSFQGGSGYTF | TGTGCCAGCAGTTTCCAAGGAGGGAGCGGCTACACCTTC
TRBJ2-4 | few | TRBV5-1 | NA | CASSFATVSENIQYF | TGCGCCAGCAGCTTTGCCACAGTGAGCGAAAACATTCAGTACTTC
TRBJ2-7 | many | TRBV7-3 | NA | CASSSRSWDYEQYF | TGTGCCAGCAGCTCACGGAGTTGGGATTACGAGCAGTACTTC
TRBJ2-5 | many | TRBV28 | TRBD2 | CASSLPGLSAGDGTQYF | TGTGCCAGCAGTCTCCCGGGCCTAAGCGCGGGGGACGGGACCCAGTACTTC
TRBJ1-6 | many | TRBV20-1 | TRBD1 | CSGPQGINSPLHF | TGCAGTGGGCCACAGGGGATTAATTCACCCCTCCACTTT
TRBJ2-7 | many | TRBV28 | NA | CASSSRFEQYF | TGTGCCAGCAGTTCTCGGTTTGAGCAGTACTTC
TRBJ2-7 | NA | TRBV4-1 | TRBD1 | CASSQAAQGQVGLYEQYF | TGCGCCAGCAGCCAAGCAGCCCAGGGACAGGTTGGCCTATACGAGCAGTACTTC
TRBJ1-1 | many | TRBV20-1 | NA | CSARADNPEAFF | TGCAGTGCTAGGGCCGACAACCCTGAAGCTTTCTTT
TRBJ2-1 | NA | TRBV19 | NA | CASSIGGRSPYNEQFF | TGTGCCAGTAGTATCGGGGGCCGATCCCCCTACAATGAGCAGTTCTTC
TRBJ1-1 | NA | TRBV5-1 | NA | CASSLKEGRPNTEAFF | TGCGCCAGCAGCTTGAAAGAAGGCCGGCCGAACACTGAAGCTTTCTTT
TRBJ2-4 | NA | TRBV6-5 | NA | CASSYSGFSALAKNIQYF | TGTGCCAGCAGTTACTCCGGGTTTTCAGCGTTAGCCAAAAACATTCAGTACTTC
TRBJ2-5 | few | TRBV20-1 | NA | CSAIVGVQETQYF | TGCAGTGCTATTGTGGGGGTACAAGAGACCCAGTACTTC
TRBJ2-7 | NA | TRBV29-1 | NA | CSVFTNLGYEQYF | TGCAGCGTTTTCACAAATCTGGGCTACGAGCAGTACTTC
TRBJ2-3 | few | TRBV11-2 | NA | CASSLSSGLMDTQYF | TGTGCCAGCAGCTTATCCAGCGGTCTAATGGATACGCAGTATTTT
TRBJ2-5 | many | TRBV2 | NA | CASSVSRNQETQYF | TGTGCCAGCAGTGTATCCAGGAACCAAGAGACCCAGTACTTC
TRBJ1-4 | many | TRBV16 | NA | CASSHTGTFNEKLFF | TGTGCCAGCAGCCACACCGGGACATTTAATGAAAAACTGTTTTTT
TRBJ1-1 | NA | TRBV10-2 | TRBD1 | CASSERQGERGTEAFF | TGCGCCAGCAGTGAGAGGCAGGGGGAAAGGGGCACTGAAGCTTTCTTT
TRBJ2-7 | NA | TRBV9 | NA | CASSVGQGGFDEQYF | TGTGCCAGCAGCGTAGGCCAGGGGGGGTTCGACGAGCAGTACTTC
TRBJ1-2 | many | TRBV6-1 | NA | CASKSGAGYTF | TGTGCCAGCAAATCGGGGGCTGGCTACACCTTC
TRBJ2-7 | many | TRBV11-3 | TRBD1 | CASSPAGTGGDEQYF | TGTGCCAGCAGCCCTGCCGGGACAGGGGGCGACGAGCAGTACTTC
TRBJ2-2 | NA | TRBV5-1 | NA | CASSFSGDTGELFF | TGCGCCAGCAGCTTTTCGGGGGACACCGGGGAGCTGTTTTTT
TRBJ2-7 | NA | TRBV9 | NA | CASSVESGHLYEQYF | TGTGCCAGCAGCGTAGAATCCGGACACCTCTACGAGCAGTACTTC
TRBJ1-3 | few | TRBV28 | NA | CASSLSRRAAIYF | TGTGCCAGCAGCCTAAGCCGACGGGCGGCCATATATTTT
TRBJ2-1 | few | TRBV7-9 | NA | CASSLGGQGKQFF | TGTGCCAGCAGCTTAGGGGGCCAGGGAAAGCAGTTCTTC
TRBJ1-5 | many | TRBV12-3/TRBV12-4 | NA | CASRNSGLPNQPQHF | TGTGCCAGCAGGAACTCGGGACTGCCCAATCAGCCCCAGCATTTT